The sequence of this T cell receptor (beta chain) was determined in a study of Ad26.COV2.S vaccination and SARS-CoV-2 variants. Study overall: As a participant in COV1001, the donor was in the Ad26.COV2.S trial arm.

A remark on this clone: Antigen: not known.

Noted treatment: roughly 19 received Ad26.COV2.S at low or high dose, single or two shots; roughly 5 received placebo; per-sample allocation not given. The investigators took samples on day 63 after the first vaccine or placebo injection. A Boston adult aged 18-55 years was the donor. The germline CDR1 and CDR2 sequences are SGHRS and YFSETQ. V was shortened by 6 bases and J by 5 bases, with 20 bases between the two germline ends. CDR3 length equals 15 residues. The table came from immunoSEQ multiplex PCR; TCRdb's copy has only in-frame clones and leaves some out. The table shows approximately 350,000 clones, with roughly 85% occurring only once. Study-level results: Reported findings describe substantial breadth in spike-specific CD8+ and CD4+ T cell responses following vaccination.

The sequencing used peripheral blood, collected in a trial of Ad26.COV2.S vaccine versus placebo. This receptor was taken from a person between 18 and 65 years old who received the Ad26.COV2.S COVID-19 vaccine or a placebo. The V call is TRBV5-1, the J call TRBJ1-1, with D perhaps TRBD1 (6 bases). The CDR3 protein is CASTSGATVGTEAFF. In DNA, the CDR3 is TGCGCCAGCACCTCGGGGGCTACAGTTGGGACTGAAGCTTTCTTT.